The 19 T cell receptor beta chains listed next were all sequenced from one sample in a study of shared clonotypes between healthy human individuals. The data were produced by immunoSEQ multiplex PCR, yet TCRdb's version contains in-frame clones alone and is incomplete. The data contain 2.5 million or so clones, about 92% of them singletons. Sequencing input: naive CD4+ T cells sorted from blood. Sample subset: CD45RA+ positively selected. All receptors come from a young man in good health.

This sequence joins TRBV6-6 and TRBJ1-5, with a tentative D call TRBD1 (5 bases). V lost 2 bases and J lost 9, with 17 bases in between. Germline loops: CDR1 MNHNY, CDR2 SVGAGI (reference sequence). This CDR3 has 15 residues. The CDR3 DNA is TGTGCCAGCAGTTACGGGACGGGCGATAGGACGCCCCAGCATTTT. This gives the protein CASSYGTGDRTPQHF.

The genes are TRBV5-5 and TRBJ2-3, with D perhaps matching TRBD2 (5 bases). Germline loops: CDR1 SGHKS, CDR2 YYEKEE (reference sequence). The CDR3 totals 15 residues. Deletions cut 3 bases from V and 2 bases from J, with 13 bases between. The CDR3 nucleotides read TGTGCCAGCAGCTCAGGACTTCAGGTCACAGATACGCAGTATTTT. It encodes CASSSGLQVTDTQYF.

The V gene is TRBV14, the J gene TRBJ1-3, with 7 nucleotides matching TRBD1. CDR1 and CDR2 (germline): SGHDN, FVKESK. There are 15 residues in the CDR3. V lost 4 bases to trimming and J lost 3 bases; unmatched junction nucleotides: 6. Here the CDR3 reads CASSRPGTVGNTIYF. The CDR3 bases are TGTGCCAGCAGCCGACCCGGGACAGTTGGAAACACCATATATTTT.

DNA of the CDR3: TGTGCCAGCAGCTTAGACAGGGGGGAATTCGGAAACACCATATATTTT. It specifies CASSLDRGEFGNTIYF. This chain links TRBV7-6 with TRBJ1-3; 8 positions agree with TRBD1. V lost 1 base and J lost 4; bases outside the gene matches: 6. The CDR3 sequence is 16 residues long. Germline CDR1 and CDR2: SGHVS and FNYEAQ.

V is TRBV27 and J is TRBJ2-1; 9 bases line up with TRBD2. The CDR3 runs 17 residues. V was clipped by 4 bases and J by 1 base; unmatched bases: 8. CDR1 and CDR2 from the germline V gene are MNHEY and SMNVEV (reference sequence). The CDR3 here is CASSSPAGLASYNEQFF. The CDR3 coding sequence is TGTGCCAGCAGTTCGCCGGCGGGACTAGCTTCCTACAATGAGCAGTTCTTC.

Turning to this clone: In the same sample, other DNA sequences code for this CDR3. The rearrangement uses TRBV19 and TRBJ2-7; a possible D gene is TRBD2 (7 bases). CDR1 is LNHDA and CDR2 is SQIVND in the germline V gene (reference sequence). The CDR3 spans 15 residues. The V end lost 2 bases, the J end lost 1 base, and 12 bases lay between the germline ends. The CDR3 DNA is TGTGCCAGTAGTATATCGCGGGGGCCTTCCTACGAGCAGTACTTC. This translates into CASSISRGPSYEQYF.

The V and J genes are TRBV30 and TRBJ2-7; D assignment may be TRBD1 or TRBD2 (6 bases each). In germline, CDR1 is GTSNPN, CDR2 SVGIG (reference sequence). Trimming removed 1 base from V and 5 bases from J, with 18 bases in between. This CDR3 has 15 amino acids. CDR3: CAWSAVASRGDEQYF. The DNA of the CDR3 is TGTGCCTGGAGTGCTGTGGCCAGTAGGGGGGACGAGCAGTACTTC. The full variable domain, its missing parts supplied by reference TRBV30 and TRBJ2-7, is SQTIHQWPATLVQPVGSPLSLECTVEGTSNPNLYWYRQAAGRGLQLLFYSVGIGQISSEVPQNLSASRPQDRQFILSSKKLLLSDSGFYLCAWSAVASRGDEQYFGPGTRLTVT.

As regards this clone: Other DNA sequences within the sample encode an identical CDR3. The J gene is TRBJ2-3, the V gene TRBV10-3; no clear D. Germline assignment: CDR1 ENHRY and CDR2 SYGVKD. With 3 bases removed from V and 0 bases from J, the gap between germline ends came to 4 bases. CDR3 length: 13 residues. The CDR3 nucleotides read TGTGCCATCAGTGAAGCTAGCACAGATACGCAGTATTTT. Encoded protein: CAISEASTDTQYF.

The chain is built from TRBV6-5 and TRBJ2-7; the D is unclear. The germline V and J ends were trimmed by 4 bases and 13 bases, with 17 bases remaining between them. The CDR3 totals 12 residues. Germline-derived CDR1 and CDR2 are MNHEY and SVGAGI. The CDR3 sequence: CASSSPALGRYF. CDR3 bases: TGTGCCAGCAGTTCGCCGGCCTTAGGTAGATACTTC.

V is TRBV9 and J is TRBJ2-1, with TRBD2 identical over 9 bases. The V and J ends lost 4 bases and 0 bases, in that order; junction bases with no gene match: 8. The V gene's germline CDR1 is SGDLS and CDR2 YYNGEE. The CDR3 totals 17 residues. CDR3 in amino acids: CASSPSVSGGSYNEQFF. Written as DNA, the CDR3 is TGTGCCAGCAGCCCCTCGGTTAGCGGGGGCTCCTACAATGAGCAGTTCTTC. Together with reference TRBV9 and TRBJ2-1, the CDR3 gives the full variable domain: DSGVTQTPKHLITATGQRVTLRCSPRSGDLSVYWYQQSLDQGLQFLIQYYNGEERAKGNILERFSAQQFPDLHSELNLSSLELGDSALYFCASSPSVSGGSYNEQFFGPGTRLTVL.

The rearrangement uses TRBV5-1 and TRBJ2-2; 7 nucleotides agree with TRBD2. Germline V gives CDR1 SGHRS, CDR2 YFSETQ. The CDR3 is 16 residues long. Trimming cost V 6 bases and J 2 bases; bases outside gene matches: 10. This CDR3 reads CASNQRGELNTGELFF. DNA for the CDR3: TGCGCCAGCAACCAGCGGGGCGAATTAAACACCGGGGAGCTGTTTTTT. Full variable domain (missing parts from reference TRBV5-1 and TRBJ2-2): KAGVTQTPRYLIKTRGQQVTLSCSPISGHRSVSWYQQTPGQGLQFLFEYFSETQRNKGNFPGRFSGRQFSNSRSEMNVSTLELGDSALYLCASNQRGELNTGELFFGEGSRLTVL.

V is TRBV19 and J is TRBJ2-2; 8 bases match TRBD1. The length of the CDR3 is 17 residues. Germline CDR1 reads LNHDA; CDR2 reads SQIVND (reference sequence). Trimming at V came to 10 bases and at J to 5 bases, leaving 18 bases not matched to a gene. CDR3 nucleotide sequence: TGTGCCACCTTCCTCGTCTCTCCAGGGGGCGCGACCGGGGAGCTGTTTTTT. It codes for CATFLVSPGGATGELFF. The full variable domain, with the rest looked up from reference TRBV19 and TRBJ2-2, is DGGITQSPKYLFRKEGQNVTLSCEQNLNHDAMYWYRQDPGQGLRLIYYSQIVNDFQKGDIAEGYSVSREKKESFPLTVTSAQKNPTAFYLCATFLVSPGGATGELFFGEGSRLTVL.

This chain uses TRBV5-1 with TRBJ2-7, with D tentatively TRBD1 (6 bases). CDR3 size: 13 residues. Germline V gene sequence: CDR1 SGHRS, CDR2 YFSETQ. V lost 6 bases to trimming and J lost 6 bases, with 16 bases between them. The CDR3 nucleotides are TGCGCCAGCAACTCAGGGAGAGGGGGCGAGCAGTACTTC. As protein: CASNSGRGGEQYF.

This chain uses TRBV7-2 with TRBJ2-3, with D unresolved. The germline V and J ends were trimmed by 4 bases and 4 bases, with 15 bases remaining between them. Germline V gene lookup returns CDR1 SGHTA and CDR2 FQGNSA. There are 15 residues in the CDR3. The CDR3 spells CASSSRPSGADTQYF. The CDR3 DNA reads as TGTGCCAGCAGCTCCCGTCCGTCTGGAGCAGATACGCAGTATTTT.

This clone was picked up one time. The gene calls are TRBV23-1 and TRBJ2-7; D may match TRBD1 or TRBD2 (5 bases each). TRBV23-1 is sorted into the ORF group, with uncertain function. Deletions cut 0 bases from V and 2 bases from J, with 17 bases between. The CDR3 length is 17 residues. CDR3 DNA: TGCGCCAGCAGTCAATCCGAGGGACCGCGGTTACCCTACGAGCAGTACTTC. This translates into CASSQSEGPRLPYEQYF.

The chain has TRBV5-1 and TRBJ1-5; D uncertain. CDR1 is SGHRS and CDR2 is YFSETQ in the germline V gene. Trimming pared 1 base from V and 2 bases from J, leaving 10 bases between. The CDR3 spans 15 residues. CDR3 DNA: TGCGCCAGCAGCTTGACCCATGGGGGCAATCAGCCCCAGCATTTT. This sequence encodes CASSLTHGGNQPQHF.

The chain combines TRBV5-4 with TRBJ2-2; 7 positions match TRBD1. From germline, CDR1 is SGHNT and CDR2 YYREEE (reference sequence). Trimming at V came to 4 bases and at J to 6 bases, leaving 9 bases not matched to a gene. This CDR3 comprises 15 residues. The CDR3 coding sequence is TGTGCCAGCAGCCGGACCGGGACAGCGGCCGGGGAGCTGTTTTTT. Its translation: CASSRTGTAAGELFF.

Written as DNA, the CDR3 is TGTGCCAGCAGCTTATTCCTACAAGAGACCCAGTACTTC. Amino acid sequence: CASSLFLQETQYF. The chain joins TRBV7-2 to TRBJ2-5; D unresolved. This CDR3 is 13 amino acids long. Germline CDR1 reads SGHTA; CDR2 reads FQGNSA. The V end lost 2 bases, the J end lost 2 bases, and 6 bases lay between the germline ends.

The chain recombines TRBV29-1 with TRBJ1-2, with a tentative D call TRBD1 (6 bases). Germline V gene data show CDR1 as SQVTM and CDR2 as ANQGSEA. The V end was cut by 2 bases, the J end by 0 bases, with 10 bases between. This CDR3 contains 14 residues. DNA of the CDR3: TGCAGCGTTGAAACCGGGGGCACTAACTATGGCTACACCTTC. It is translated as CSVETGGTNYGYTF.